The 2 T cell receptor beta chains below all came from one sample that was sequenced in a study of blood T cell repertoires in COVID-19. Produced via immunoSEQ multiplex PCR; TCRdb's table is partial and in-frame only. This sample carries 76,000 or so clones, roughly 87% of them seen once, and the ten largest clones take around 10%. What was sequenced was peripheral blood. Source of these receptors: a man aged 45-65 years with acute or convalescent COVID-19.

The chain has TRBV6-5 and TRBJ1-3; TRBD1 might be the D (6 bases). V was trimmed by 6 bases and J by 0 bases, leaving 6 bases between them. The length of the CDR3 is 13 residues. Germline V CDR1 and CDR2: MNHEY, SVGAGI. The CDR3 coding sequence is TGTGCCAGCAGGGACAGCTCTGGAAACACCATATATTTT. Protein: CASRDSSGNTIYF.

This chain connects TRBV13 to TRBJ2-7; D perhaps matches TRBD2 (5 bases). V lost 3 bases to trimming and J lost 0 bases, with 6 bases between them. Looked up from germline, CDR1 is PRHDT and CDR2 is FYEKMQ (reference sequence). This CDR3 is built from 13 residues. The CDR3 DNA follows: TGTGCCAGCAGCTTGGCGGGCTCCTACGAGCAGTACTTC. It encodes CASSLAGSYEQYF.